One TCR beta chain is described in this entry. Antigen: not known. These data come from a study of cytomegalovirus exposure and HLA in healthy donors. The PCR used 60 Vbeta and 13 Jbeta primers. Sequencing used immunoSEQ multiplex PCR; TCRdb keeps in-frame clones, though not all of them. The data hold 120,000 to 150,000 clones, with 88% observed a single time. The study, taken as a whole, reports: Trimming of TCR beta V- and J-genes showed a link, identified in a later analysis, to a missense DCLRE1C variant.

Trimming took off 2 bases at V and 4 bases at J, with 9 bases between the two ends. The CDR3 covers 15 residues. The germline V gene has CDR1 SGHTA and CDR2 FQGNSA. The material sequenced was PBMCs. The genes are TRBV7-2 and TRBJ2-6; a possible D gene is TRBD1 (5 bases). The clonotype comes from a middle-aged woman in good health and CMV-seronegative. CDR3 amino acids: CASSLKAGGANVLTF. In nucleotides, the CDR3 is TGTGCCAGCAGCTTAAAGGCAGGGGGGGCCAACGTCCTGACTTTC.